This is a list of T cell receptor beta chains from one sample in a study of shared clonotypes between healthy human individuals. Libraries were prepared by immunoSEQ multiplex PCR; TCRdb keeps only in-frame clonotypes and omits some of them. The data show about 820,000 clones, around 92% seen once. The sequenced sample was naive CD8+ T cells sorted from blood. All receptors come from a man aged 25 to 40 in good health. Each CDR3 is given with its conserved first and last residue. Fields, in order: clone size, D gene, V gene, J gene, CDR3 protein, CDR3 DNA. The D gene is left open where the match is weak. Rows may omit the clone size; those that give it use once, few, many or a size class.

NA	TRBD2	TRBV7-6	TRBJ2-1	CASSRDYPNNEQFF	TGTGCCAGCAGCCGGGACTACCCCAACAATGAGCAGTTCTTC
NA	TRBD2	TRBV11-2	TRBJ2-3	CASSDVAGGPGHIDTQYF	TGTGCCAGCAGCGATGTAGCGGGAGGGCCGGGTCATATAGATACGCAGTATTTT
NA	NA	TRBV9	TRBJ2-6	CASSVAVRTSGANVLTF	TGTGCCAGCAGCGTAGCAGTCCGTACCTCTGGGGCCAACGTCCTGACTTTC
once	NA	TRBV2	TRBJ1-4	CASTLGASEKLFF	TGTGCCAGCACCCTGGGGGCGAGCGAAAAACTGTTTTTT
few	NA	TRBV27	TRBJ2-3	CASSLLTSTDTQYF	TGTGCCAGCAGTTTATTAACTAGCACAGATACGCAGTATTTT
few	NA	TRBV18	TRBJ1-5	CASSQSWEGNQPQHF	TGTGCCAGCTCACAGTCTTGGGAAGGAAATCAGCCCCAGCATTTT
NA	TRBD2	TRBV27	TRBJ2-7	CASSLSVVAGDEQYF	TGTGCCAGCAGTTTATCGGTGGTAGCGGGAGACGAGCAGTACTTC
NA	NA	TRBV6-1	TRBJ2-1	CASTRGDSYNEQFF	TGTGCCAGCACGCGAGGGGACTCCTACAATGAGCAGTTCTTC
NA	TRBD2	TRBV9	TRBJ2-3	CASSAGGFTDTQYF	TGTGCCAGCAGCGCCGGGGGGTTCACAGATACGCAGTATTTT
NA	NA	TRBV6-1	TRBJ1-1	CASSGWLATEAFF	TGTGCCAGCAGTGGATGGCTCGCCACTGAAGCTTTCTTT
once	NA	TRBV9	TRBJ1-3	CASSVKSREPSGNTIYF	TGTGCCAGCAGCGTAAAGAGCCGAGAACCCTCTGGAAACACCATATATTTT
NA	TRBD2	TRBV7-9	TRBJ2-7	CASSSSIGTSSHEQYF	TGTGCCAGCAGCTCATCGATCGGGACTAGCTCTCACGAGCAGTACTTC
NA	NA	TRBV5-4	TRBJ2-1	CASSLFGTLSDEQFF	TGTGCCAGCAGCTTGTTCGGCACTCTTAGCGATGAGCAGTTCTTC
NA	TRBD1	TRBV13	TRBJ2-7	CASSLGQGIYEQYF	TGTGCCAGCAGCCTAGGACAGGGGATTTACGAGCAGTACTTC
NA	NA	TRBV2	TRBJ1-5	CASSEASMREVGQPQHF	TGTGCCAGCAGTGAAGCAAGTATGAGGGAAGTGGGTCAGCCCCAGCATTTT
NA	TRBD2	TRBV28	TRBJ2-1	CASSPPLAGDGNEQFF	TGTGCCAGCAGCCCCCCACTAGCGGGAGATGGCAATGAGCAGTTCTTC
NA	NA	TRBV14	TRBJ2-7	CASSEDYEQYF	TGTGCCAGCAGCGAGGACTACGAGCAGTACTTC
NA	NA	TRBV15	TRBJ2-4	CATSRVLGTRPDKNIQYF	TGTGCCACCAGCAGGGTCCTTGGGACCCGCCCCGACAAAAACATTCAGTACTTC
NA	TRBD1	TRBV7-9	TRBJ1-2	CASSLSDRVFGYTF	TGTGCCAGCAGCCTATCCGACAGGGTCTTTGGCTACACCTTC
NA	NA	TRBV11-2	TRBJ2-2	CASSLGLNPGATGELFF	TGTGCCAGCAGCTTAGGATTAAATCCGGGAGCAACCGGGGAGCTGTTTTTT
few	NA	TRBV30	TRBJ1-5	CAWSVGGYSNQPQHF	TGTGCCTGGAGTGTAGGGGGATATAGCAATCAGCCCCAGCATTTT
NA	TRBD1	TRBV5-1	TRBJ2-7	CASSTGTASYEQYF	TGCGCCAGCAGCACCGGGACAGCCTCCTACGAGCAGTACTTC
once	NA	TRBV9	TRBJ1-2	CASSVEPRGRGYTF	TGTGCCAGCAGCGTCGAGCCCAGGGGCCGTGGCTACACCTTC
NA	TRBD1	TRBV7-6	TRBJ2-7	CASSFGTGGSYEQYF	TGTGCCAGCAGCTTTGGTACAGGGGGCTCCTACGAGCAGTACTTC
NA	NA	TRBV4-3	TRBJ2-7	CASSQAGLPTYEQYF	TGCGCCAGCAGCCAAGCTGGCCTGCCTACCTACGAGCAGTACTTC
NA	NA	TRBV6-6	TRBJ2-7	CASSNQVIKDYEQYF	TGTGCCAGCAGTAACCAGGTAATTAAAGACTACGAGCAGTACTTC
NA	NA	TRBV7-9	TRBJ2-7	CASSRPASSYEQYF	TGTGCCAGCAGCCGCCCCGCAAGCTCCTACGAGCAGTACTTC
few	NA	TRBV2	TRBJ2-2	CASRPYRVNAGELFF	TGTGCCAGCCGACCCTACAGGGTGAATGCCGGGGAGCTGTTTTTT
NA	NA	TRBV21-1	TRBJ2-7	CASSNLRPGKAYEQYF	TGTGCCAGCAGCAATCTACGGCCAGGGAAGGCCTACGAGCAGTACTTC
NA	NA	TRBV5-4	TRBJ1-5	CASSLRSFGDNQPQHF	TGTGCCAGCAGCTTGCGGTCGTTCGGGGACAATCAGCCCCAGCATTTT
NA	TRBD2	TRBV9	TRBJ2-1	CASSVEGTSKNEQFF	TGTGCCAGCAGCGTAGAAGGGACTAGCAAGAATGAGCAGTTCTTC
NA	NA	TRBV15	TRBJ2-5	CATSRLVQETQYF	TGTGCCACCAGCAGACTGGTCCAAGAGACCCAGTACTTC
NA	NA	TRBV23-1	TRBJ1-2	CASSQSSRPVTYTF	TGCGCCAGCAGTCAATCTAGCCGACCTGTCACCTACACCTTC
NA	TRBD2	TRBV11-3	TRBJ2-1	CASSSLAGVIHEQFF	TGTGCCAGCAGCTCACTAGCGGGAGTAATCCATGAGCAGTTCTTC
NA	NA	TRBV30	TRBJ2-7	CAWRGPQQYF	TGTGCCTGGAGGGGCCCCCAGCAGTACTTC
NA	NA	TRBV10-3	TRBJ1-1	CATEGWMNTEAFF	TGTGCCACCGAAGGTTGGATGAACACTGAAGCTTTCTTT
NA	NA	TRBV6-5	TRBJ1-2	CASSYDSAGWGYTF	TGTGCCAGCAGTTACGACAGTGCCGGCTGGGGCTACACCTTC
NA	NA	TRBV28	TRBJ1-5	CASSLYRDDSNQPQHF	TGTGCCAGCAGTTTATACCGGGATGATAGCAATCAGCCCCAGCATTTT
NA	TRBD1	TRBV29-1	TRBJ2-7	CSVRTGTSYEQYF	TGCAGCGTACGGACAGGGACCTCCTACGAGCAGTACTTC
NA	TRBD1	TRBV5-1	TRBJ2-7	CASSLPTGVSLKPYEQYF	TGCGCCAGCAGCTTGCCGACAGGGGTCAGTCTAAAACCCTACGAGCAGTACTTC
NA	NA	TRBV5-1	TRBJ2-5	CASSLGVGEETQYF	TGCGCCAGCAGCTTGGGAGTTGGGGAAGAGACCCAGTACTTC
NA	NA	TRBV4-1	TRBJ1-3	CASRGSGNTIYF	TGCGCCAGCCGGGGGTCTGGAAACACCATATATTTT
NA	NA	TRBV15	TRBJ2-5	CATSREYGEGGIQYF	TGTGCCACCAGCAGAGAATATGGAGAGGGCGGGATCCAGTACTTC
NA	NA	TRBV19	TRBJ1-5	CATGRGANQPQHF	TGTGCCACCGGGAGAGGGGCAAATCAGCCCCAGCATTTT
few	NA	TRBV7-9	TRBJ2-5	CASSLVGGQETQYF	TGTGCCAGCAGCTTAGTAGGGGGTCAAGAGACCCAGTACTTC
NA	TRBD1	TRBV5-1	TRBJ1-4	CASSPGQVDNEKLFF	TGCGCCAGCAGCCCCGGACAGGTTGATAATGAAAAACTGTTTTTT
NA	TRBD2	TRBV9	TRBJ2-1	CASSGLAGGIYNEQFF	TGTGCCAGCAGCGGACTAGCGGGCGGGATCTACAATGAGCAGTTCTTC
once	TRBD1	TRBV27	TRBJ2-5	CASSQTGGQETQYF	TGTGCCAGCAGTCAGACAGGGGGTCAAGAGACCCAGTACTTC
NA	TRBD1	TRBV5-6	TRBJ2-7	CASRETSPGQGYEQYF	TGTGCCAGCCGGGAGACTTCGCCGGGACAGGGGTACGAGCAGTACTTC
NA	NA	TRBV7-9	TRBJ2-5	CASALGETQYF	TGTGCCAGCGCTCTGGGGGAGACCCAGTACTTC
NA	TRBD1	TRBV9	TRBJ2-1	CASSVGFFGGQGSNEQFF	TGTGCCAGCAGCGTAGGATTTTTTGGAGGACAGGGTAGCAATGAGCAGTTCTTC
NA	NA	TRBV28	TRBJ2-5	CASRGEVETQYF	TGTGCCAGCAGGGGGGAGGTTGAGACCCAGTACTTC
once	TRBD2	TRBV11-2	TRBJ2-1	CASSQGASGGLYNEQFF	TGTGCCAGCAGCCAGGGGGCTAGCGGGGGCCTGTACAATGAGCAGTTCTTC